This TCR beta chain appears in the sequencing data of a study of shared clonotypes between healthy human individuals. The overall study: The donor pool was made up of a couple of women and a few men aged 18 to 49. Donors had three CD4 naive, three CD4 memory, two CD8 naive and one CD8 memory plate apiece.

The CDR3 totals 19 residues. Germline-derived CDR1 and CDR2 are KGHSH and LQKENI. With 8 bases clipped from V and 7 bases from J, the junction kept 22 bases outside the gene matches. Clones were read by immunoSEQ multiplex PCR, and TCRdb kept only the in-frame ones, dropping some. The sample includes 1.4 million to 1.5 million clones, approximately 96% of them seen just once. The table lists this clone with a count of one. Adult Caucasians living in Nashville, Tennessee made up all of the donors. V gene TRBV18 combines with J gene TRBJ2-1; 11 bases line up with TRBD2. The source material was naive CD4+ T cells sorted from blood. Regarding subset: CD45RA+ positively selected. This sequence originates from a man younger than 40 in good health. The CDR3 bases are TGTGCCAGCACAAGGGACAGCCCGCAACTAGCGGGAGTCGGGAATGAGCAGTTCTTC. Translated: CASTRDSPQLAGVGNEQFF.